This TCR beta chain was identified in a study of T cell responses to AZD1222 COVID-19 vaccine. Study context: Pooling was applied to second doses at about 4 or about 12 weeks.

This table comes from immunoSEQ multiplex PCR, and its TCRdb copy is limited to in-frame clones, with some not included. The sample yields approximately 94,000 clones, about 87% seen once. General study findings and limits: Distributed over spike, vaccine-associated CD4 TCRs predominated at 160-218 and 743-854. Regions left unmutated in variants are reportedly the target of nearly half of spike-specific TCRs.

As regards this clone: The antigen remains undetermined.

V lost 2 bases, J lost 12 bases, and 11 bases lay in between. The CDR3 consists of 11 residues. CDR1 is GTSNPN and CDR2 is SVGIG in the germline V gene (reference sequence). The chain joins TRBV30 to TRBJ2-1, with a weak D call TRBD2 (6 bases). The sequencing here drew on peripheral blood, taken on day 0 of AZD1222 vaccination. The clonotype originates from an adult in good health. The CDR3 nucleotides read TGTGCCTGGAGTCCCCGACTAGTGCAGTTCTTC. Its translation: CAWSPRLVQFF.